The 24 T cell receptor beta chains reported below all come from one sample, sequenced in a study of cytomegalovirus exposure and HLA in healthy donors. This PCR relied on a set of 60 Vbeta primers and 13 Jbeta primers. This table comes from immunoSEQ multiplex PCR, and its TCRdb copy is limited to in-frame clones, with some not included. The repertoire holds about 160,000 clones, with 65% to 85% as singletons. The source material was PBMCs. These receptors originate from a woman aged 50 to 60 in good health and CMV-seropositive.

This rearrangement joins TRBV6-1 to TRBJ2-7; a weak D match, TRBD2 (6 bases). Germline CDR1 MNHNS, CDR2 SASEGT. This CDR3 has 18 amino acids. Trimming removed 0 bases at V and 0 bases at J, with 18 bases between. Here the CDR3 reads CASSEATQPRGISYEQYF. CDR3 sequence (DNA): TGTGCCAGCAGTGAAGCGACCCAGCCTCGGGGGATCTCCTACGAGCAGTACTTC.

This clone was counted a single time. The chain uses TRBV5-5 and TRBJ1-5; no clear D gene. Germline-derived CDR1 and CDR2 are SGHKS and YYEKEE (reference sequence). The ends were cut back, 3 bases at V and 4 bases at J, with 11 bases in the middle. There are 14 residues in the CDR3. CDR3 bases: TGTGCCAGCAGCTGGGAGAACCGTAATCAGCCCCAGCATTTT. As protein: CASSWENRNQPQHF.

This clone was detected once. This chain uses TRBV7-6 with TRBJ2-2; 8 nucleotides line up with TRBD1. J was trimmed by 3 bases and V by 3 bases; bases with no gene match: 3. The CDR3 runs 15 residues. CDR1 and CDR2 (germline): SGHVS, FNYEAQ. The CDR3 loop reads CASSFQGADTGELFF. The CDR3 region has the DNA TGTGCCAGCAGCTTCCAGGGGGCGGACACCGGGGAGCTGTTTTTT. Combining the CDR3 with reference TRBV7-6 and TRBJ2-2 gives the whole variable domain GAGVSQSPRYKVTKRGQDVALRCDPISGHVSLYWYRQALGQGPEFLTYFNYEAQQDKSGLPNDRFSAERPEGSISTLTIQRTEQRDSAMYRCASSFQGADTGELFFGEGSRLTVL.

This clone was seen a few times. CDR3 protein: CASSSLDRDTEAFF. CDR3 nucleotides: TGTGCCAGCAGCTCCCTTGACAGGGACACTGAAGCTTTCTTT. The V gene is TRBV5-6, the J gene TRBJ1-1; TRBD1 aligns across 7 bases. This CDR3 is built from 14 residues. With V trimmed by 3 bases and J by 3 bases, 5 bases remained unmatched. Germline lookup yields CDR1 SGHDT and CDR2 YYEEEE.

The chain is built from TRBV7-2 and TRBJ1-3; D remains unclear. V was pared by 3 bases and J by 2 bases, with 14 bases between. CDR1 SGHTA and CDR2 FQGNSA come from the germline V gene. This CDR3 contains 16 residues. The CDR3 reads CASSLTSGGAGNTIYF. CDR3 nucleotide sequence: TGTGCCAGCAGCTTGACCTCAGGTGGTGCTGGAAACACCATATATTTT.

In its sample, this clone was seen once. At one of its ends the junction is not consistent with the germline gene, which may arise from a read error. In the same sample, other DNA sequences code for this CDR3. The V and J genes are TRBV29-1 and TRBJ1-1, with 8 bases matching TRBD1. The CDR3 has 11 amino acids. Germline V gene lookup returns CDR1 SQVTM and CDR2 ANQGSEA. In DNA, the CDR3 is TGCAGCGTCGTGACAGGGGCTGAGGCTTTCTTT. Its protein is CSVVTGAEAFF.

V usage is TRBV28 and J usage is TRBJ1-5, with D tentatively TRBD1 (5 bases). The length of the CDR3 is 16 residues. Germline CDR1 and CDR2: MDHEN and SYDVKM. Trimming cost V 3 bases and J 1 base, with 13 bases left between them. CDR3 sequence: CASSFGRGWSNQPQHF. CDR3 nucleotide sequence: TGTGCCAGCAGTTTCGGGAGGGGATGGAGCAATCAGCCCCAGCATTTT.

The chain uses TRBV7-9 and TRBJ2-7; weak D call: TRBD1 (6 bases). V shed 5 bases and J shed 7 bases, with 12 bases lying between them. Germline V gene sequence: CDR1 SEHNR, CDR2 FQNEAQ (reference sequence). The CDR3 spans 12 residues. CDR3 sequence reads: CASSRGHSEQYF. The CDR3 nucleotides read TGTGCCAGCAGCAGGGGACACTCAGAGCAGTACTTC.

The rearrangement uses TRBV19 and TRBJ1-1, with 9 nucleotides matching TRBD1. V trimming: 7 bases; J trimming: 8 bases; junction bases outside the gene matches: 8. The CDR3 covers 13 residues. The germline V gene has CDR1 LNHDA and CDR2 SQIVND (reference sequence). The CDR3, as DNA: TGTGCCAGTACGGGACAGGGCGAGCGGGAAGCTTTCTTT. It translates to CASTGQGEREAFF. Variable domain in full (rest from reference TRBV19 and TRBJ1-1): DGGITQSPKYLFRKEGQNVTLSCEQNLNHDAMYWYRQDPGQGLRLIYYSQIVNDFQKGDIAEGYSVSREKKESFPLTVTSAQKNPTAFYLCASTGQGEREAFFGQGTRLTVV.

V usage is TRBV5-1 and J usage is TRBJ2-2; D possibly corresponds to TRBD1 (6 bases). Germline V gene sequence: CDR1 SGHRS, CDR2 YFSETQ. CDR3 length: 15 amino acids. Trimming removed 1 base from V and 4 bases from J, with 11 bases in between. This CDR3 is CASSLKGDLTGELFF. In DNA, the CDR3 is TGCGCCAGCAGCTTGAAGGGGGACCTCACCGGGGAGCTGTTTTTT. Complete variable domain (other parts from reference TRBV5-1 and TRBJ2-2): KAGVTQTPRYLIKTRGQQVTLSCSPISGHRSVSWYQQTPGQGLQFLFEYFSETQRNKGNFPGRFSGRQFSNSRSEMNVSTLELGDSALYLCASSLKGDLTGELFFGEGSRLTVL.

Notes on this clone: Other DNA sequences in this specimen translate into the identical CDR3. This chain connects TRBV7-8 to TRBJ1-1; the D is unclear. Germline-derived CDR1 and CDR2 are SGHVS and FQNEAQ. The CDR3 consists of 11 residues. Trimming shortened V by 5 bases and J by 7 bases, and 8 bases separated the two germline ends. The CDR3: CASSRGGEAFF. The DNA for the CDR3 is TGTGCCAGCAGCCGAGGAGGTGAAGCTTTCTTT.

V usage is TRBV4-1 and J usage is TRBJ1-4; 8 nucleotides agree with TRBD1. Germline values: CDR1 MGHRA, CDR2 YSYEKL. Trimming at V came to 1 base and at J to 7 bases, leaving 2 bases not matched to a gene. The CDR3 is made up of 14 amino acids. The DNA of the CDR3 is TGCGCCAGCAGCCAAGGGACAGGGAGTGAAAAACTGTTTTTT. It specifies CASSQGTGSEKLFF.

In its sample, this clone was seen many times. Other nucleotide sequences in the sample specify the same CDR3. The chain couples TRBV2 to TRBJ1-2; D is undetermined. CDR3 length: 11 residues. Germline V gene lookup returns CDR1 SNHLY and CDR2 FYNNEI. Trimming took off 5 bases at V and 4 bases at J, with 5 bases between the two ends. The CDR3, as DNA: TGTGCCAGCAGTTACAGCTATGGCTACACCTTC. As protein: CASSYSYGYTF.

V usage is TRBV5-1 and J usage is TRBJ2-1, with D hard to call. Per the germline V gene, CDR1 is SGHRS and CDR2 is YFSETQ. The CDR3 loop spans 13 amino acids. Trimming left V 4 bases short and J 10 bases short, with 15 bases between. CDR3 sequence reads: CASSAPDSTEQFF. The CDR3 region has the DNA TGCGCCAGCAGCGCCCCAGACTCCACGGAGCAGTTCTTC.

Regarding this clone: The junction differs from germline at one of its ends, possibly a read error. This sequence joins TRBV6-5 and TRBJ2-5; TRBD2 might be the D (5 bases). Germline assignment: CDR1 MNHEY and CDR2 SVGAGI. CDR3 length: 11 amino acids. CDR3 protein: CASSAGVRLHF. The CDR3 DNA sequence: TGTGCCAGCAGTGCCGGGGTCCGGCTCCACTTC.

This clone was seen only a few times. The rearrangement uses TRBV28 and TRBJ1-2, with 8 bases that match TRBD1. In germline, CDR1 is MDHEN, CDR2 SYDVKM. This CDR3 spans 15 amino acids. V was pared by 5 bases and J by 4 bases, with 9 bases of the junction left unmatched. Written as DNA, the CDR3 is TGTGCCAGCAGTCCCCAGGGGGCAGGGTCCTATGGCTACACCTTC. It translates to CASSPQGAGSYGYTF.

V is TRBV18 and J is TRBJ1-4; D remains unclear. The germline V gene has CDR1 KGHSH and CDR2 LQKENI. The length of the CDR3 is 15 residues. The V end lost 4 bases, the J end lost 6 bases, and 15 bases lay between the germline ends. The CDR3 sequence is CASSREQGGYEKLFF. CDR3 DNA: TGTGCCAGCTCACGGGAACAAGGAGGGTATGAAAAACTGTTTTTT.

The chain recombines TRBV7-2 with TRBJ2-2; D perhaps matches TRBD2 (5 bases). Trimming stripped 5 bases from V and 5 bases from J, with 15 bases between. The CDR3 sequence is 15 residues long. CDR1 SGHTA and CDR2 FQGNSA come from the germline V gene. This CDR3 reads CASSLTRGPTGELFF. CDR3 DNA sequence: TGTGCCAGCAGCCTCACCCGGGGTCCGACCGGGGAGCTGTTTTTT.

This clone was detected only a few times. The CDR3 sequence: CASSYRTGSNTEAFF. CDR3 sequence (DNA): TGTGCCAGCAGTTACAGAACAGGGTCGAACACTGAAGCTTTCTTT. This chain joins TRBV6-5 and TRBJ1-1; TRBD1 might be the D (6 bases). This CDR3 has 15 residues. Germline CDR1 and CDR2: MNHEY and SVGAGI. The V gene lost 2 bases and the J gene lost 1 base, with 11 bases spanning the gap.

The V and J genes are TRBV19 and TRBJ1-1; D is possibly TRBD1 (5 bases). Looked up from germline, CDR1 is LNHDA and CDR2 is SQIVND (reference sequence). CDR3 length: 15 residues. V gave up 5 bases and J gave up 1 base, with 14 bases separating them. The CDR3 loop reads CASSPQGRPNTEAFF. Here the CDR3 DNA reads TGTGCCAGTAGTCCCCAGGGCAGGCCGAACACTGAAGCTTTCTTT.

V gene TRBV2 combines with J gene TRBJ2-1; 15 nucleotides match TRBD2. J lost 12 bases, V lost 7 bases, and 4 bases had no gene match. This CDR3 comprises 13 residues. Looked up from germline, CDR1 is SNHLY and CDR2 is FYNNEI. The DNA for the CDR3 is TGTGCCAGCATTCCGGGACTAGCGGGGGGGCAGTTCTTC. Protein: CASIPGLAGGQFF.

The chain employs TRBV6-6 and TRBJ2-2; 8 bases agree with TRBD1. Germline CDR1 is MNHNY and CDR2 is SVGAGI (reference sequence). The CDR3 length is 16 residues. After removal of 8 bases from V and 4 bases from J, the junction contained 12 bases not matched to a gene. In nucleotides, the CDR3 is TGTGCCAGCTTCAGAACCTCAGGGGGCTTCACCGGGGAGCTGTTTTTT. This translates into CASFRTSGGFTGELFF.

The chain is built from TRBV19 and TRBJ2-2; D is ambiguous. CDR1 and CDR2 from the germline V gene are LNHDA and SQIVND (reference sequence). With 2 bases removed from V and 3 bases from J, the gap between germline ends came to 10 bases. The CDR3 extends over 15 amino acids. CDR3 protein: CASSILGDDTGELFF. For the CDR3, the DNA is TGTGCCAGTAGTATACTGGGCGACGACACCGGGGAGCTGTTTTTT.

The V call is TRBV13, the J call TRBJ1-2; D not certain. This CDR3 contains 15 residues. Germline CDR1 PRHDT, CDR2 FYEKMQ (reference sequence). V dropped 0 bases and J dropped 4 bases, with 12 bases sitting between them. The CDR3 is CASSLGIRRSYGYTF. In DNA form, the CDR3 reads TGTGCCAGCAGCTTAGGGATACGGCGGTCCTATGGCTACACCTTC.